This entry concerns a single TCR beta chain. The antigen is undetermined. The sample originates from a study of cytotoxic CD8 clonotypes in ibrutinib-treated CLL. Study-wide findings and caveats: Sustained-remission and progressing patients had unequal sampling times. An increase in clonality occurred at ibrutinib response, followed by a return toward baseline at progression.

Genomic DNA (around 2 micrograms) was obtained from cryopreserved PBMCs for construction of TCR beta libraries. TCRdb's table, derived via immunoSEQ multiplex PCR, lists solely in-frame clones and lacks some. The table lists 150,000 to 200,000 clones, roughly 88% of them singletons. The germline gives CDR1 SNHLY, CDR2 FYNNEI. The CDR3 has 16 amino acids. Trimming at V came to 10 bases and at J to 4 bases, leaving 18 bases not matched to a gene. The receptor was isolated from a human donor with chronic lymphocytic leukemia. Sequences were derived from PBMCs, sampled at disease progression, from a patient treated with ibrutinib. The chain combines TRBV2 with TRBJ1-1; 7 bases are a match to TRBD1. The CDR3 region is CANRREGGAGGTEAFF. CDR3 coding DNA: TGTGCCAACCGACGGGAGGGGGGCGCAGGGGGCACTGAAGCTTTCTTT.